This T cell receptor beta chain was recorded in a study of blood T cell repertoires in COVID-19. As for the study in general: Specimens from acute and convalescent COVID-19 originated in the United States, Italy and Spain.

This CDR3 has 14 amino acids. Germline-derived CDR1 and CDR2 are LNHDA and SQIVND (reference sequence). The V gene lost 3 bases and the J gene lost 6 bases, with 11 bases spanning the gap. Profiling relied on immunoSEQ multiplex PCR, and the TCRdb table lists in-frame clones only, not all of them. The repertoire holds tens of thousands of clones, with 85% as singletons. The source of this sequence is a man aged 70-80 years with acute or convalescent COVID-19. The chain uses TRBV19 and TRBJ2-2; D unresolved. Sample: peripheral blood. The CDR3 DNA reads TGTGCCAGTAGTATGGCCGGGTGGGCCGGGGAGCTGTTTTTT. This gives the protein CASSMAGWAGELFF.